The TCR beta chain under discussion was sequenced for a study of radiotherapy plus CTLA-4 blockade in lung cancer. Study at large: Objective response rate was more than 15%; disease control rate, around 33%. Findings and limits, study-wide: Early blood T cell clone dynamics reportedly forecast response best, with interferon-beta. In blood, tumor-derived TCR clones expanded after radiotherapy plus ipilimumab.

Participants had chemo-refractory metastatic non-small-cell lung cancer and were treated with focal radiation plus ipilimumab CTLA-4 blockade. Here immunoSEQ multiplex PCR was the method, and the copy in TCRdb shows in-frame clones only, minus some. The table records roughly 120,000 clones, about four fifths of them present only once. About this clone itself: What it binds is unknown.

The sequence was collected from a human donor with non-small cell lung cancer who had a partial response to radiotherapy plus ipilimumab. The sample consisted of peripheral blood, taken from a patient treated with radiotherapy plus ipilimumab.

The CDR3 region is CAVEKREWPNEQFF. The CDR3 nucleotides read TGTGCCGTTGAGAAGCGGGAGTGGCCCAATGAGCAGTTCTTC. The chain employs TRBV6-1 and TRBJ2-1, with 8 bases lining up with TRBD2. The CDR3 consists of 14 residues. After removal of 11 bases from V and 6 bases from J, the junction contained 12 bases not matched to a gene. Germline lookup yields CDR1 MNHNS and CDR2 SASEGT.